This entry is about one T cell receptor beta chain. As yet, its antigen is unknown. These data originate in a study of cytomegalovirus exposure and HLA in healthy donors. At the level of the study: A prior study identified 120 million or so unique TCR beta sequences from about 180 million T cells. Samples from HLA-typed donors yielded around 79 million unique TCRs in an early data release.

General study points: V- and J-gene trimming of TCR beta was linked (in a later analysis) to a missense DCLRE1C variant.

All donors participated as healthy donors of bone marrow. Germline-derived CDR1 and CDR2 are MNHNS and SASEGT. CDR3 length: 15 residues. Unmatched junction bases numbered 8, after V lost 4 bases and J lost 7 bases. 60 Vbeta and 13 Jbeta primers were used in PCR. Clones were read by immunoSEQ multiplex PCR, and TCRdb kept only the in-frame ones, dropping some. The sample consists of roughly 160,000 clones, 65% to 85% of them appearing once. The clonotype was recovered from a woman in her twenties or thirties in good health and CMV-seropositive. This sequence joins TRBV6-1 and TRBJ2-1, with TRBD1 identical over 9 bases. The sequencing sample was made of PBMCs. In nucleotides, the CDR3 is TGTGCCAGCAGTGCGCCGGGACAGGGCCTGAATGAGCAGTTCTTC. This gives the protein CASSAPGQGLNEQFF.